These 6 T cell receptor beta chains originate from one sample sequenced in a study of early T cells in non-severe SARS-CoV-2 infection. TCRdb reprocessed the 5' RACE reads with MiXCR, giving one entry per CDR3 protein. The top ten hold 34% of the sample, which has 25,000 to 30,000 distinct CDR3 sequences, approximately 6% seen once. The sample was whole blood, taken at baseline. The source is an adult who was a healthcare worker with PCR-confirmed SARS-CoV-2 infection or an uninfected control (not recorded which).

This clonotype has at least ten counts. This sequence joins TRBV7-3 and TRBJ2-3, with 7 bases lining up with TRBD1. Losses at the gene ends were 5 bases for V and 6 bases for J; bases not matched to a gene: 11. The CDR3 is made up of 15 amino acids. Germline CDR1 is SGHTA and CDR2 is FQGTGA. The CDR3 DNA sequence: TGTGCCAGCAGCCCGACAGGGAGCGCAAGGGATACGCAGTATTTT. Protein sequence: CASSPTGSARDTQYF.

The chain links TRBV5-5 to TRBJ2-2; D gene uncertain. Trimming pared 4 bases from V and 3 bases from J, leaving 13 bases between. The CDR3 is 15 amino acids. CDR1 is SGHKS, CDR2 YYEKEE, per germline (reference sequence). The CDR3 is CASSPWAWDTGELFF. The CDR3 DNA reads TGTGCCAGCAGCCCATGGGCTTGGGACACCGGGGAGCTGTTTTTT.

The V and J genes are TRBV7-9 and TRBJ1-1; D not resolved. Germline assignment: CDR1 SEHNR and CDR2 FQNEAQ (reference sequence). V lost 1 base to trimming and J lost 10 bases, with 13 bases between them. The CDR3 covers 13 residues. The CDR3 DNA reads TGTGCCAGCAGCTTAGTGGTACGATGGGGAGCTTTCTTT. Translating it yields CASSLVVRWGAFF.

Note on this clonotype: This clone may be a read error of a much larger clone one base away. This sequence joins TRBV5-4 and TRBJ1-2, with D tentatively TRBD1 (6 bases). The CDR3 contains 15 residues. Per germline, CDR1 SGHNT and CDR2 YYREEE (reference sequence). The CDR3 DNA follows: TGTGCCAGCAGCTTGGAGGCAGGGGATAACTATGGCTACGCCTTC. This sequence encodes CASSLEAGDNYGYAF.

This clonotype was counted many times. J is TRBJ2-3 and V is TRBV25-1; the match to TRBD2 covers 8 bases. Germline CDR1 MGHDK, CDR2 SYGVNS. The length of the CDR3 is 16 residues. After removal of 6 bases from V and 0 bases from J, the junction contained 8 bases not matched to a gene. The CDR3 region has the DNA TGTGCCAGCAGACCTCCGGGAGGGGTTAGCACAGATACGCAGTATTTT. Its translation: CASRPPGGVSTDTQYF.

In its sample, this clonotype was seen many times. The chain employs TRBV30 and TRBJ1-3, with D unclear. Trimming left V 2 bases short and J 1 base short, with 6 bases between. CDR3 size: 13 residues. The germline V gene encodes CDR1 GTSNPN and CDR2 SVGIG (reference sequence). This chain's CDR3 is CAWSKGSGNTIYF. In nucleotides, the CDR3 is TGTGCCTGGAGTAAGGGTTCTGGAAACACCATATATTTT.